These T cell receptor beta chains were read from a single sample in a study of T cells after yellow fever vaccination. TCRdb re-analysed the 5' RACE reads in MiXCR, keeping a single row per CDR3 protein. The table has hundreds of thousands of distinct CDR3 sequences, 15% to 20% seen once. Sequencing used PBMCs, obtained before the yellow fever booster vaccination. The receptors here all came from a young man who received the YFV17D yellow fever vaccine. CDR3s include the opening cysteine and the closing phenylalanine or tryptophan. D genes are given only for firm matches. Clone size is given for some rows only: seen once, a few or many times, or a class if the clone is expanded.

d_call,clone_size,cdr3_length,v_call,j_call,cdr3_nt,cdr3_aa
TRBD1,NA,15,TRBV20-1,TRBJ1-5,TGCAGTGCTAGAGCCACAGGGGAGGGTAATCAGCCCCAGCATTTT,CSARATGEGNQPQHF
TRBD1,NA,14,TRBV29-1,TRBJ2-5,TGCAGCGTGGGGACAGTCCGTCGAAGCGAGACCCAGTACTTC,CSVGTVRRSETQYF
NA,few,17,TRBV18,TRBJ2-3,TGTGCCAGCTCACCACCTAATGGGGCCTGGTTCTCAGATACGCAGTATTTT,CASSPPNGAWFSDTQYF
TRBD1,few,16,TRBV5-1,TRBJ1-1,TGCGCCAGCAGCTTGGAAGGACAGGGGGCACACACTGAAGCTTTCTTT,CASSLEGQGAHTEAFF
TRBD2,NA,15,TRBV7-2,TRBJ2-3,TGTGCCAGCAGCGACCTAGCGGGGAGCACAGATACGCAGTATTTT,CASSDLAGSTDTQYF
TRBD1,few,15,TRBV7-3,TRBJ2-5,TGTGCCAGCAGCTTAAACGGACAGGGGGCAGAGACCCAGTACTTC,CASSLNGQGAETQYF
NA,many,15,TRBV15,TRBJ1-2,TGTGCCACCAGCATTAGGACCGTATATGACTATGGCTACACCTTC,CATSIRTVYDYGYTF
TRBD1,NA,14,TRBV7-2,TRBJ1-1,TGTGCCAGCAGCCCACAGGGGAGAACGACTGAAGATTTCTTT,CASSPQGRTTEDFF
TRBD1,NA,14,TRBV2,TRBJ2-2,TGTGCCAGCAGTGCGGACAGGGATGTCGGGGAGCTGTTTTTT,CASSADRDVGELFF
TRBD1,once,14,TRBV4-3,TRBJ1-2,TGCGCCAGCAGCCGGGCGGACAGGGGCTATGGCTACACCTTC,CASSRADRGYGYTF
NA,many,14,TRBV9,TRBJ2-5,TGTGCCAGCAGCACCGGGACGGCCCAAGAGACCCAGTACTTC,CASSTGTAQETQYF
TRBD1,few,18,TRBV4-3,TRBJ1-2,TGCGCCAGCAGCCAAGACACACGGACAGGGGGAGGACTCTATGGCTACACCTTC,CASSQDTRTGGGLYGYTF
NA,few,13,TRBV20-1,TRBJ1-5,TGCAGTGCTAGTCGTGAAAGCAATCAGCCCCAGCATTTT,CSASRESNQPQHF
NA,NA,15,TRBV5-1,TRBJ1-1,TGCGCCAGCAGCTTGGGCGTCTCAAGGGTGGACGAAGCTTTCTTT,CASSLGVSRVDEAFF
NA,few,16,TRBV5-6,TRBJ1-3,TGTGCCAGCAGCTTTGTTAGGAGCTATGCCGGAAACACCATATATTTT,CASSFVRSYAGNTIYF
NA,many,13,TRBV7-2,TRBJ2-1,TGTGCCAGCAGCTTAAATGCGGCCAATTCCCAGTTCTTC,CASSLNAANSQFF
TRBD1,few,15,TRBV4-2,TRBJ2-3,TGTGCCAGCAGCCAAGAACAGGGGACCACAGATACGCAGTATTTT,CASSQEQGTTDTQYF
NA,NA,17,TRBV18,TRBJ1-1,TGTGCCAGCTCACTAAATGGAGGGGGGCGCGGAACCACTGAAGCTTTCTTT,CASSLNGGGRGTTEAFF
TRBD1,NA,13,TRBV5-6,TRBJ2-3,TGTGCCAGTGATAGGACAGGGTCAGATACGCAGTATTTT,CASDRTGSDTQYF
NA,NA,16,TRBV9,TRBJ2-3,TGTGCCAGCAGCGTAGTTGGCGGGGCCCCCACAGATACGCAGTATTTT,CASSVVGGAPTDTQYF
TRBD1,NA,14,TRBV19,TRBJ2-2,TGTGCCAGTAGCCACCCAGGGGGCAGCGGGGAGCTGTTTTTT,CASSHPGGSGELFF
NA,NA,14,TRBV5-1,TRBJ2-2,TGCGCCAGCAGCCCGCGAGGGGGGAATAGGGAGCTGTTTTTT,CASSPRGGNRELFF
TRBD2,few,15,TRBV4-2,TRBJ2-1,TGTGCCAGCAGCCAAGGCGAGCGGGGTTACAATGAGCAGTTCTTC,CASSQGERGYNEQFF
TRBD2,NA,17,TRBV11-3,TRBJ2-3,TGTGCCAGCAGCTTAACCCCCCCGGGGGGGCCTGCAGATACGCAGTATTTT,CASSLTPPGGPADTQYF
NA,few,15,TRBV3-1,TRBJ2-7,TGTGCCAGCAGCCAAGTGGCGGGCCTGGAGGGCGAGCAGTACTTC,CASSQVAGLEGEQYF
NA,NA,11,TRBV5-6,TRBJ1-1,TGTGCCAGCAGCTTGCAGGGTGAGTCTTTCTTT,CASSLQGESFF
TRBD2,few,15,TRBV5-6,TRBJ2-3,TGTGCCAGCAGCTTGGTGCGGGGGGCCGCAGATACGCAGTATTTT,CASSLVRGAADTQYF
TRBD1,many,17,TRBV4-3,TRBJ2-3,TGCGCCAGCAGCCAAGAAGGGGACAGGGAGGGCCCAGATACGCAGTATTTT,CASSQEGDREGPDTQYF
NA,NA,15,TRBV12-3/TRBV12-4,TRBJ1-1,TGTGCCAGCAGTTTAATGGCCCTTGGGAACACTGAAGCTTTCTTT,CASSLMALGNTEAFF